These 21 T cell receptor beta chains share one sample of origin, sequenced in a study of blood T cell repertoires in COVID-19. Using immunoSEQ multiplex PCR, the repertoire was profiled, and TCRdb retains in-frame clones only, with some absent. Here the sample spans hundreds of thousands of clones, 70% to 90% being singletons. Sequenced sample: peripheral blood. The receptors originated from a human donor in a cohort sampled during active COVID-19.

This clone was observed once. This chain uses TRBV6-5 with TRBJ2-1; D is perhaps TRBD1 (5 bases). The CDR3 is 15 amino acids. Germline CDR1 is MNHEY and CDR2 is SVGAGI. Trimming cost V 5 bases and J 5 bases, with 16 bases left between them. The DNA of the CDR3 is TGTGCCAGCAGTCGTAACGAAGGGGTCCACAATGAGCAGTTCTTC. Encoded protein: CASSRNEGVHNEQFF.

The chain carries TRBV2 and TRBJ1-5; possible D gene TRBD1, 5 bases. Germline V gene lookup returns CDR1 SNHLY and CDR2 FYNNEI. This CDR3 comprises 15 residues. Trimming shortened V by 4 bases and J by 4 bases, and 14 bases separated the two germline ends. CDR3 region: CASSVGQGGNQPQHF. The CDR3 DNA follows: TGTGCCAGCAGTGTGGGGCAGGGAGGGAATCAGCCCCAGCATTTT.

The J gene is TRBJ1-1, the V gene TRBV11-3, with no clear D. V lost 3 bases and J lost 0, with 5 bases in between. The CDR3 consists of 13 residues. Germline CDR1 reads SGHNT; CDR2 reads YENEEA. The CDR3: CASSFTVNTEAFF. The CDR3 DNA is TGTGCCAGCAGCTTTACGGTGAACACTGAAGCTTTCTTT.

CDR3 residues: CASKGGMTNEKLFF. The CDR3 nucleotides are TGTGCCAGCAAAGGGGGCATGACTAATGAAAAACTGTTTTTT. The chain is built from TRBV6-5 and TRBJ1-4, with TRBD1 matching 7 bases. CDR3 length: 14 residues. V was pared by 7 bases and J by 2 bases, with 4 bases of the junction left unmatched. Germline loops: CDR1 MNHEY, CDR2 SVGAGI.

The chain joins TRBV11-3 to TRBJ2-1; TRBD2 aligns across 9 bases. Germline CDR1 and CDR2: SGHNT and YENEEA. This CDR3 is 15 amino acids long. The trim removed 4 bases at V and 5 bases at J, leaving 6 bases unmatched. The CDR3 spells CASSSSPSGNNEQFF. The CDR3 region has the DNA TGTGCCAGCAGCTCGTCCCCTAGCGGGAACAATGAGCAGTTCTTC.

CDR3 coding DNA: TGCGCCAGCAGGCCCACTTGGGAACAGGGGGCTAGATCTCAAGCTTTCTTT. It codes for CASRPTWEQGARSQAFF. This chain uses TRBV4-1 with TRBJ1-1; the match to TRBD1 covers 9 bases. Germline trimming cut 6 bases from V and 9 bases from J; bases unmatched to any gene: 20. Germline CDR1 and CDR2: MGHRA and YSYEKL. This CDR3 contains 17 residues.

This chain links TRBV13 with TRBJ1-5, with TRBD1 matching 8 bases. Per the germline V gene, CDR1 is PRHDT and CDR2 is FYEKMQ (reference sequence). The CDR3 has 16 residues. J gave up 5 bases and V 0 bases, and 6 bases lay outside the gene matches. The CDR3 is CASSLGGQGADQPQHF. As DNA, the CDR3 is TGTGCCAGCAGCTTAGGTGGCCAGGGGGCTGATCAGCCCCAGCATTTT.

The CDR3 protein is CASSDRGNTGELFF. The CDR3 DNA reads TGTGCCAGTAGCGACAGGGGCAACACCGGGGAGCTGTTTTTT. The chain employs TRBV19 and TRBJ2-2; 8 bases align to TRBD1. The V gene end was trimmed by 6 bases and the J gene end by 2 bases; junction bases not matched to a gene: 2. The CDR3 has 14 residues. Germline-derived CDR1 and CDR2 are LNHDA and SQIVND (reference sequence).

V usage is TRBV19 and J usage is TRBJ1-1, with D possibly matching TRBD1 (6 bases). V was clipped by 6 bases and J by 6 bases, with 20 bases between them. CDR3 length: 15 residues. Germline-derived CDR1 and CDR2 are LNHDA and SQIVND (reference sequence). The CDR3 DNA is TGTGCCAGTAGAAAAAGGGACGGGCAGGGGTCTGAAGCTTTCTTT. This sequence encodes CASRKRDGQGSEAFF.

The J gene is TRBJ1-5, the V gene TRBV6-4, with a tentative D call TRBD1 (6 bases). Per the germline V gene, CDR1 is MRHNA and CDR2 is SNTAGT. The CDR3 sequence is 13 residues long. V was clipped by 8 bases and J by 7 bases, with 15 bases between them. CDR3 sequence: CASPKTGNQPQHF. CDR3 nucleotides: TGTGCCAGCCCAAAAACAGGGAACCAGCCCCAGCATTTT.

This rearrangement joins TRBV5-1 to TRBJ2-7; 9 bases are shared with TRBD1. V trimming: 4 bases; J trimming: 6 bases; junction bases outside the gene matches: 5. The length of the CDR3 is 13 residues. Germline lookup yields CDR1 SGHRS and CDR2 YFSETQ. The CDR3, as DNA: TGCGCCAGCAGCGAGACAGGGGGAGGCGAGCAGTACTTC. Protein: CASSETGGGEQYF.

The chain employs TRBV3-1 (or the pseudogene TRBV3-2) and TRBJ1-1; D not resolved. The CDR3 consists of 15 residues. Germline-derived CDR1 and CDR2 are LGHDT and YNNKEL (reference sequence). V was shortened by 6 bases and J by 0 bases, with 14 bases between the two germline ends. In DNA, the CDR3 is TGTGCCAGCAGTCCTACCTACGAGCTGAACACTGAAGCTTTCTTT. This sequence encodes CASSPTYELNTEAFF.

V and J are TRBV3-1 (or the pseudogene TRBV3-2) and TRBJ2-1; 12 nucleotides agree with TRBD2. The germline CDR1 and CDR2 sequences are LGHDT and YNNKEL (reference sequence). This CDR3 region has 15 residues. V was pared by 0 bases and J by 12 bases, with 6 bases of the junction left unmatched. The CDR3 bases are TGTGCCAGCAGCCAAGACTCGACTAGCGGGAGAATGCAGTTCTTC. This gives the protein CASSQDSTSGRMQFF.

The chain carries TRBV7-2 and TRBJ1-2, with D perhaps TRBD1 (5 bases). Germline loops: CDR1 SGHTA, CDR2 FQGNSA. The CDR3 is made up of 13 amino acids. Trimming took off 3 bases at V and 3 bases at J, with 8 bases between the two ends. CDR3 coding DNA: TGTGCCAGCAGCTTCCGGGGGGACTATGGCTACACCTTC. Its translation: CASSFRGDYGYTF.

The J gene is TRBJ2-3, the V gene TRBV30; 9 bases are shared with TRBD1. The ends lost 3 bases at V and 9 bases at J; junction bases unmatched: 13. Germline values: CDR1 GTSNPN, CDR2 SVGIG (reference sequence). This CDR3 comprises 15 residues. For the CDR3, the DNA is TGTGCCTGGAGGGTGTGGAGACAGGGGGTTTGGACGCAGTATTTT. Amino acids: CAWRVWRQGVWTQYF.

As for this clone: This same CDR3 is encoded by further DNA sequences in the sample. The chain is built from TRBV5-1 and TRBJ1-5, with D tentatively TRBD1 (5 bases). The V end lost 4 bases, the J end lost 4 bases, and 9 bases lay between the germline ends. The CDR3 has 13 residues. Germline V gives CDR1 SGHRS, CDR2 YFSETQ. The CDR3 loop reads CASSPAGNQPQHF. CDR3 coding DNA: TGCGCCAGCAGCCCGGCAGGGAATCAGCCCCAGCATTTT.

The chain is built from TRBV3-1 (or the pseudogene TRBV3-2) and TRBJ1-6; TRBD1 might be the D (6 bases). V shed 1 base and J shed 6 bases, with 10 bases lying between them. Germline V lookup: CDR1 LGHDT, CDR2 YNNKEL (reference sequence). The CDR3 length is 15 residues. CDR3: CASSQVRGGNSPLHF. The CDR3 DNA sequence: TGTGCCAGCAGCCAAGTCAGAGGGGGTAATTCACCCCTCCACTTT.

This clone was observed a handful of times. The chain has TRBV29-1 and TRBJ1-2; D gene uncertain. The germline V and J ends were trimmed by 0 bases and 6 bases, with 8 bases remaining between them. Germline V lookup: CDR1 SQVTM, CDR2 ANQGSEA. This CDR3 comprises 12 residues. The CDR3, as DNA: TGCAGCGTTGAAGAATGGGGAGATGGCTACACCTTC. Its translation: CSVEEWGDGYTF.

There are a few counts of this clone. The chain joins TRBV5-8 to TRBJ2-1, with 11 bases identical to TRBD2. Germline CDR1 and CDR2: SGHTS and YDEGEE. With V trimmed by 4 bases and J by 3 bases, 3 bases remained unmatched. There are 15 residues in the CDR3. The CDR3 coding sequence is TGTGCCAGCAGCGTCGGGACTAGCGGCTACAATGAGCAGTTCTTC. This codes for CASSVGTSGYNEQFF.

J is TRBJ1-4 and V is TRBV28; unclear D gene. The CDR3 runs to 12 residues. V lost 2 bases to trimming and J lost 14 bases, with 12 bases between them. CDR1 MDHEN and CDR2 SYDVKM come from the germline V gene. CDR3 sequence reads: CASSLEMMRLFF. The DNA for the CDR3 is TGTGCCAGCAGTTTAGAGATGATGCGGCTGTTTTTT.

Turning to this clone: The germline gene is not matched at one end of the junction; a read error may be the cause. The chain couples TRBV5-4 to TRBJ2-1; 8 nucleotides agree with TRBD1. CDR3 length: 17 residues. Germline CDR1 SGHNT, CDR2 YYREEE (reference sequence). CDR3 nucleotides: TGTGCCAGCAGCTTGGCGGCTCGGACAGGGAACTACGATGAGCAGTTCTTC. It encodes CASSLAARTGNYDEQFF.